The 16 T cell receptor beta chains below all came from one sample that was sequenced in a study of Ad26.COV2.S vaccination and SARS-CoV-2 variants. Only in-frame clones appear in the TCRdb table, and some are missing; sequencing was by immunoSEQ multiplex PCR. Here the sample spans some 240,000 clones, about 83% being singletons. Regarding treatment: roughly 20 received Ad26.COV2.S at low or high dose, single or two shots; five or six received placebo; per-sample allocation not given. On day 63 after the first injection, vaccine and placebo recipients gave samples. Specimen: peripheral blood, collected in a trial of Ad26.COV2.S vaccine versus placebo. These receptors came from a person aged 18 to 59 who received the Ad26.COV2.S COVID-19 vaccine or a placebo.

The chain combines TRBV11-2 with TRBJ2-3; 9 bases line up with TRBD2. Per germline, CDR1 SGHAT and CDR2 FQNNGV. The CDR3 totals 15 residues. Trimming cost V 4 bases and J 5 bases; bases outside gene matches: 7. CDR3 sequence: CASSSSSGRRDTQYF. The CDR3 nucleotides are TGTGCCAGCAGCTCCTCGAGCGGGAGGCGAGATACGCAGTATTTT. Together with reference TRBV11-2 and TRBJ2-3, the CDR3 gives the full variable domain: EAGVAQSPRYKIIEKRQSVAFWCNPISGHATLYWYQQILGQGPKLLIQFQNNGVVDDSQLPKDRFSAERLKGVDSTLKIQPAKLEDSAVYLCASSSSSGRRDTQYFGPGTRLTVL.

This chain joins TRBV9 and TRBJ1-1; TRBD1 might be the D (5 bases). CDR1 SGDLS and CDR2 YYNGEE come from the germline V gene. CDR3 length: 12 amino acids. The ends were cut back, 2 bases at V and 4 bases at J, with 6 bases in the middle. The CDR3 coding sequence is TGTGCCAGCAGCGTCCAGGGCACTGAAGCTTTCTTT. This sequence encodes CASSVQGTEAFF.

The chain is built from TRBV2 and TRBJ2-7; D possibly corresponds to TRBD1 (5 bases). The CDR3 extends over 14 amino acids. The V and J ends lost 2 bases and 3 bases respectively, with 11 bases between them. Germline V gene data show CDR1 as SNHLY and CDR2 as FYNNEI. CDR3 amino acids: CASSEQGLLYEQYF. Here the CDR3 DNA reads TGTGCCAGCAGTGAACAGGGTCTCCTCTACGAGCAGTACTTC.

Here the CDR3 DNA reads TGTGCCAGCAGCCATTACAGGAGTTCTAACTATGGCTACACCTTC. Protein: CASSHYRSSNYGYTF. The V and J genes are TRBV11-2 and TRBJ1-2, with TRBD1 as a possible D gene (5 bases). Trimming removed 5 bases from V and 0 bases from J, with 13 bases in between. The germline V gene encodes CDR1 SGHAT and CDR2 FQNNGV. The CDR3 has 15 residues.

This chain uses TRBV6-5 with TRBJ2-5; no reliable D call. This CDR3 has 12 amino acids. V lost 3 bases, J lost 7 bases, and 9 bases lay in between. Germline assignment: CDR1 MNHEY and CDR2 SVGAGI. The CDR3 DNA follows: TGTGCCAGCAGTTATCCCCCGGGGACCCAGTACTTC. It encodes CASSYPPGTQYF.

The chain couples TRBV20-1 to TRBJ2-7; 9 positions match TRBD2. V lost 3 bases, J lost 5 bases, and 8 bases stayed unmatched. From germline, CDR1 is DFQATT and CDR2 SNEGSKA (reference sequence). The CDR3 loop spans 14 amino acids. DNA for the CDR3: TGCAGTGCTAGTTCCGGGACTAGCCCGGACGAGCAGTACGTC. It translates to CSASSGTSPDEQYV.

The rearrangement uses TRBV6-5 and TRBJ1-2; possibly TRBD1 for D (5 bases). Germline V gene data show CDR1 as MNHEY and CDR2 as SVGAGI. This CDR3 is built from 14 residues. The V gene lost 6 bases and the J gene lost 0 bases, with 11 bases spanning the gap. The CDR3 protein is CASRAGGANYGYTF. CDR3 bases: TGTGCCAGCAGGGCTGGGGGGGCTAACTATGGCTACACCTTC.

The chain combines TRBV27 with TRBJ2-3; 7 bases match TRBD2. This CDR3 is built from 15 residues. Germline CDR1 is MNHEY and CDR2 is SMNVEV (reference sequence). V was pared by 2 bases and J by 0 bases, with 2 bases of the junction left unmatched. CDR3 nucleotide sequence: TGTGCCAGCAGTTTACTAGCGGTGAGCACAGATACGCAGTATTTT. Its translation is CASSLLAVSTDTQYF.

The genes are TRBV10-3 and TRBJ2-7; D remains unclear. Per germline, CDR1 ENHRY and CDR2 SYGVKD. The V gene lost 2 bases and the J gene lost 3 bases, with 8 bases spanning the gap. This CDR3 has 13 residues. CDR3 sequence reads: CAISEIDNYEQYF. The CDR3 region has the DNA TGTGCCATCAGTGAGATTGACAACTACGAGCAGTACTTC.

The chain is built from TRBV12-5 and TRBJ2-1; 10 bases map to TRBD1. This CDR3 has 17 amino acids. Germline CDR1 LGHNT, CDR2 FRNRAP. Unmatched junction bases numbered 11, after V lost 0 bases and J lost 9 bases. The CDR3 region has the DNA TGTGCTAGTGGTTTGGTACTAACCGGGACAGGGGTCGTTGAGCAGTTCTTC. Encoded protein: CASGLVLTGTGVVEQFF.

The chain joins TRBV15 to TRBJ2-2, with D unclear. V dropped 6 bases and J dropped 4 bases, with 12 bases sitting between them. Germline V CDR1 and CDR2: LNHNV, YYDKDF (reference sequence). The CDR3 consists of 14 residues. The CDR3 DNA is TGTGCCACCAGTAAACCCCCCGTCACCGGGGAGCTGTTTTTT. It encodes CATSKPPVTGELFF.

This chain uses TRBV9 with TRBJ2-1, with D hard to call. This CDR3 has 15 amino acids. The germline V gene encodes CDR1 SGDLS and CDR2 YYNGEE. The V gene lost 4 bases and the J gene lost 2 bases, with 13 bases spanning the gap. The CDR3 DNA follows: TGTGCCAGCAGCCCTCTGGGCGGACCCTACAATGAGCAGTTCTTC. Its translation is CASSPLGGPYNEQFF.

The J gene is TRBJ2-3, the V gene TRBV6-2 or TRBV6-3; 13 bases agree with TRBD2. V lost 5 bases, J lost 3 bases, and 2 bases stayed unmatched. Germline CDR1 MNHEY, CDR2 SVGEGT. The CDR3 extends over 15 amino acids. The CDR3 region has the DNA TGTGCCAGCAGTCGGACTAGCGGGGGAACAGATACGCAGTATTTT. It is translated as CASSRTSGGTDTQYF.

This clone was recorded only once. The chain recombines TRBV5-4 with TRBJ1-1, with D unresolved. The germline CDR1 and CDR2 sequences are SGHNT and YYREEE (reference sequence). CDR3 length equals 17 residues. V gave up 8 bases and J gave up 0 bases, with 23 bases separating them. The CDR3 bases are TGTGCCAGTACCCCGGGATCCAGCCGACTAATGAACACTGAAGCTTTCTTT. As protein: CASTPGSSRLMNTEAFF.

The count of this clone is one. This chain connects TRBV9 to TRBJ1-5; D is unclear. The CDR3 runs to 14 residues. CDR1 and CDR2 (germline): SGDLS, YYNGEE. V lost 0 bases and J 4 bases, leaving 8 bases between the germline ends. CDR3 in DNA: TGTGCCAGCAGCGTAGAGGCGGTGAATCAGCCCCAGCATTTT. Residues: CASSVEAVNQPQHF.

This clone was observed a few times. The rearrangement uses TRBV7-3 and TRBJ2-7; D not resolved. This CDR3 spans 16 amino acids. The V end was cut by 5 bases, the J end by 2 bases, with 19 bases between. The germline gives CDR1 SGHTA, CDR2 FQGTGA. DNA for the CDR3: TGTGCCAGCAGCACAGACGGAAGGGCACTAACCTACGAGCAGTACGTC. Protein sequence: CASSTDGRALTYEQYV.